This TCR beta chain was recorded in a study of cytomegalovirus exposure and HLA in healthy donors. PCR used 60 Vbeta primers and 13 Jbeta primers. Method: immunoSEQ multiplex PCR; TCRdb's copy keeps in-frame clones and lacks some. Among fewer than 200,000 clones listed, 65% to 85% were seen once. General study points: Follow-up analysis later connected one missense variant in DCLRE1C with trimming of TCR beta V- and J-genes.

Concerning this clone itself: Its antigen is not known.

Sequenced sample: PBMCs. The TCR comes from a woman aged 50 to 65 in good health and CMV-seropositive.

DNA of the CDR3: TGCGCCAGCAGCGACCAGGGAAAACCCTACGAGCAGTACTTC. Its translation is CASSDQGKPYEQYF. The rearrangement links TRBV5-1 to TRBJ2-7; tentatively, D is TRBD1 (5 bases). The V end lost 4 bases, the J end lost 2 bases, and 13 bases lay between the germline ends. Germline V lookup: CDR1 SGHRS, CDR2 YFSETQ. This CDR3 has 14 amino acids. Full variable domain (outside the CDR3, taken from reference TRBV5-1 and TRBJ2-7): KAGVTQTPRYLIKTRGQQVTLSCSPISGHRSVSWYQQTPGQGLQFLFEYFSETQRNKGNFPGRFSGRQFSNSRSEMNVSTLELGDSALYLCASSDQGKPYEQYFGPGTRLTVT.